These 8 T cell receptor beta chains were sequenced from one sample in a study of T cell changes during pregnancy in multiple sclerosis. TCRdb's copy holds only in-frame clones and misses some; the assay was immunoSEQ multiplex PCR. Of 71,000 or so clones listed, more than 80% are singletons. This specimen consisted of peripheral blood, obtained in the third trimester of pregnancy. All receptors come from a female donor with multiple sclerosis, enrolled in a pregnancy study.

The chain joins TRBV6-1 to TRBJ2-6; D gene unclear. The germline V and J ends were trimmed by 7 bases and 0 bases, with 10 bases remaining between them. The CDR3 runs 15 residues. Germline assignment: CDR1 MNHNS and CDR2 SASEGT. This chain's CDR3 is CASIEAISGANVLTF. CDR3 in DNA: TGTGCCAGCATAGAGGCGATCTCTGGGGCCAACGTCCTGACTTTC.

This chain uses TRBV19 with TRBJ2-1, with 10 bases matching TRBD2. The CDR3 is made up of 17 amino acids. Germline CDR1 reads LNHDA; CDR2 reads SQIVND (reference sequence). V dropped 7 bases and J dropped 4; count of bases not matched to a gene: 13. CDR3 in DNA: TGTGCCAGTATGTCCTGGACTAGCGGTAGGGCTTACAATGAGCAGTTCTTC. Its translation: CASMSWTSGRAYNEQFF. Full variable domain (rest looked up from reference TRBV19 and TRBJ2-1): DGGITQSPKYLFRKEGQNVTLSCEQNLNHDAMYWYRQDPGQGLRLIYYSQIVNDFQKGDIAEGYSVSREKKESFPLTVTSAQKNPTAFYLCASMSWTSGRAYNEQFFGPGTRLTVL.

This rearrangement joins TRBV4-3 to TRBJ2-3; perhaps TRBD1 as D (6 bases). The V end lost 4 bases, the J end lost 0 bases, and 11 bases lay between the germline ends. This CDR3 comprises 15 residues. Germline CDR1 reads LGHNA; CDR2 reads YSLEER. The CDR3 nucleotides are TGCGCCAGCAGCCGATACAGGGCTAGCACAGATACGCAGTATTTT. This gives the protein CASSRYRASTDTQYF.

V gene TRBV19 combines with J gene TRBJ2-5; TRBD2 matches 13 bases. J was trimmed by 5 bases and V by 6 bases; bases with no gene match: 6. Germline values: CDR1 LNHDA, CDR2 SQIVND (reference sequence). This CDR3 comprises 15 residues. This chain's CDR3 is CASSPTSGRRETQYF. In DNA form, the CDR3 reads TGTGCCAGTAGCCCGACTAGCGGGAGGAGGGAGACCCAGTACTTC.

This clone was seen only once. This chain links TRBV28 with TRBJ1-2, with D possibly being TRBD1 (5 bases). Germline V gene lookup returns CDR1 MDHEN and CDR2 SYDVKM. CDR3 length: 15 residues. V lost 6 bases and J 7 bases, leaving 21 bases between the germline ends. CDR3 in amino acids: CASSPGVGRVSGYTF. The DNA of the CDR3 is TGTGCCAGCAGCCCTGGTGTCGGCAGGGTGAGTGGCTACACCTTC.

V is TRBV18 and J is TRBJ2-3, with TRBD2 matching 7 bases. Looked up from germline, CDR1 is KGHSH and CDR2 is LQKENI. CDR3 size: 18 residues. V trimming: 3 bases; J trimming: 2 bases; junction bases outside the gene matches: 14. The CDR3 sequence is CASSPSDSGREHTDTQYF. CDR3 DNA: TGTGCCAGCTCACCCTCTGATTCAGGGCGGGAGCACACAGATACGCAGTATTTT. The whole variable domain, filled in from reference TRBV18 and TRBJ2-3, reads NAGVMQNPRHLVRRRGQEARLRCSPMKGHSHVYWYRQLPEEGLKFMVYLQKENIIDESGMPKERFSAEFPKEGPSILRIQQVVRGDSAAYFCASSPSDSGREHTDTQYFGPGTRLTVL.

The chain links TRBV21-1 to TRBJ2-5; the table's D call TRBD1 went unverified against the DNA. TRBV21-1 is a pseudogene. This CDR3 contains 17 residues. The CDR3 DNA reads TGTGCCAGCAGCAAAGTAACTGGGACAATCGGTCGAGAGACCCAGTACTTC. It translates to CASSKVTGTIGRETQYF.

The genes are TRBV4-1 and TRBJ1-5, with 11 bases fitting TRBD1. CDR1 MGHRA and CDR2 YSYEKL come from the germline V gene. The ends lost 0 bases at V and 2 bases at J; junction bases unmatched: 3. CDR3 length equals 17 residues. CDR3 in DNA: TGCGCCAGCAGCCAAGATTTGGGACAGGGGGGCAATCAGCCCCAGCATTTT. Protein product: CASSQDLGQGGNQPQHF.